This T cell receptor (beta chain) was captured by sequencing in a study of tissue T cells after allogeneic stem cell transplantation. About this clone itself: Here the gene names and germline are mouse. The sequence runs out 1 residue before the end of the CDR3; the remainder is reconstructed from the germline J gene.

Germline CDR1 and CDR2: NNHNN and SYGAGS (reference sequence). The V and J ends lost 0 bases and 1 base respectively, with 7 bases between them. The CDR3 has 14 amino acids. Libraries were prepared by immunoSEQ multiplex PCR; TCRdb keeps only in-frame clonotypes and omits some of them. The table has some 22,000 clones, over 55% seen once. Material: spleen. The J gene is TRBJ1-1, the V gene TRBV13-2; tentatively, D is TRBD1 (5 bases). The receptor comes from a female BALB/c mouse in good health. The strain's MHC type: H2-d. CDR3 region: CASGDAGQNTEVFF. The sequenced CDR3 bases are TGTGCCAGCGGTGATGCAGGACAAAACACAGAAGTCTTC.